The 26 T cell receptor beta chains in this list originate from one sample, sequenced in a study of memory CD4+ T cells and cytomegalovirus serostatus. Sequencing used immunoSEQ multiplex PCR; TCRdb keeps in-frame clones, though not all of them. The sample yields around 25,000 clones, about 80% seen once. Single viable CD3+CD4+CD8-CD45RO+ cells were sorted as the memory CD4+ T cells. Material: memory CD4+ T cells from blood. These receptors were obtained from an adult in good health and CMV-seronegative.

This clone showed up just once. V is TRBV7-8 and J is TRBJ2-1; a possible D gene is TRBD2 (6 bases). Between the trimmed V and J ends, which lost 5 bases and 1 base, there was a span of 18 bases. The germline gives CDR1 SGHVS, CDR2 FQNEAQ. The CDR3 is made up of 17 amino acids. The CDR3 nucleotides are TGTGCCAGCAGCCCCCCCCGGCGGGGTAATTCCTACAATGAGCAGTTCTTC. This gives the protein CASSPPRRGNSYNEQFF. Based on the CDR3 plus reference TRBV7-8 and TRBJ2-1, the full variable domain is GAGVSQSPRYKVAKRGQDVALRCDPISGHVSLFWYQQALGQGPEFLTYFQNEAQLDKSGLPSDRFFAERPEGSVSTLKIQRTQQEDSAVYLCASSPPRRGNSYNEQFFGPGTRLTVL.

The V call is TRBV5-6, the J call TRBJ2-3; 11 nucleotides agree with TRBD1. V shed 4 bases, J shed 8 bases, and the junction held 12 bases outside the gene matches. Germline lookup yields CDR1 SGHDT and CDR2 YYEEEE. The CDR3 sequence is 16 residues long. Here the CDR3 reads CASSPGQGAIMATQYF. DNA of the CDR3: TGTGCCAGCAGCCCCGGACAGGGGGCAATCATGGCTACGCAGTATTTT.

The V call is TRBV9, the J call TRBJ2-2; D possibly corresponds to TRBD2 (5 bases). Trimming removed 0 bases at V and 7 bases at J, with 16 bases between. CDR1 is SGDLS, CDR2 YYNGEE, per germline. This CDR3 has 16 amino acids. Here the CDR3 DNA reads TGTGCCAGCAGCGTAGCAGCTAGCATCCTCTTCGGGGAGCTGTTTTTT. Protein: CASSVAASILFGELFF.

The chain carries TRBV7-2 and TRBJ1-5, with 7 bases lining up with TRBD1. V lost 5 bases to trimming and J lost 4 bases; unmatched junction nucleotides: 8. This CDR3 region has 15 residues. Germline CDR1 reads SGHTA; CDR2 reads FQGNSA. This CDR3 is CASSGRDRGNQPQHF. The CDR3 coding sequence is TGTGCCAGCAGCGGCCGGGACAGAGGAAATCAGCCCCAGCATTTT.

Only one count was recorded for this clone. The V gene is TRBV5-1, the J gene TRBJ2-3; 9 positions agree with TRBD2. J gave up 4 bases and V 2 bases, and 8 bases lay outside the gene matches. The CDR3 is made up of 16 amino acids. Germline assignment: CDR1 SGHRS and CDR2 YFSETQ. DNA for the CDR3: TGCGCCAGCAGCTTCACTGCGGGAGGGCCCGCAGATACGCAGTATTTT. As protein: CASSFTAGGPADTQYF.

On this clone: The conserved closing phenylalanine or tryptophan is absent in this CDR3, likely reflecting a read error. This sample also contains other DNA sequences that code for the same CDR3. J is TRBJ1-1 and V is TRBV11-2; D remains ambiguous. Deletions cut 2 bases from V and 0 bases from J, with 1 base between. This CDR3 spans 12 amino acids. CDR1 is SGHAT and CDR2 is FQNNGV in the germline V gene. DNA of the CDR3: TGTGCCAGCAGCTTATTGAACACTGAAGCTTTCCTT. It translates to CASSLLNTEAFL.

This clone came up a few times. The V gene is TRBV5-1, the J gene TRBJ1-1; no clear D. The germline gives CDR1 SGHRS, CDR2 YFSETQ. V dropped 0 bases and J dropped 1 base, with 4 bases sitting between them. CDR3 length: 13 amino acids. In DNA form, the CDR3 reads TGCGCCAGCAGCTTGGCCGGGAACACTGAAGCTTTCTTT. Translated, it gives CASSLAGNTEAFF.

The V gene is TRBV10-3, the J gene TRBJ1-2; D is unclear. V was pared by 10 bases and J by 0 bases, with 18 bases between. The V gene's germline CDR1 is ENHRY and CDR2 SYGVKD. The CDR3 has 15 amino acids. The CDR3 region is CATSTLQKTNYGYTF. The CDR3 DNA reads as TGTGCCACGTCAACGCTGCAGAAGACTAACTATGGCTACACCTTC.

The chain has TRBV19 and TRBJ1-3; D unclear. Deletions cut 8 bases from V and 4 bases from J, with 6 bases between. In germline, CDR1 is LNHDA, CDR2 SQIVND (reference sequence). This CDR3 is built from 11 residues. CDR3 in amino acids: CASSAGNTIYF. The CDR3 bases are TGTGCCAGTTCGGCCGGAAACACCATATATTTT.

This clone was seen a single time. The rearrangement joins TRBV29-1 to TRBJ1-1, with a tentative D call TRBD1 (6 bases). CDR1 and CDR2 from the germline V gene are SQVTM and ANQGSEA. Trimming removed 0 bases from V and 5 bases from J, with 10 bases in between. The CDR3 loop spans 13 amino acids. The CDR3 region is CSVEEYRETEAFF. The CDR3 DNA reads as TGCAGCGTTGAAGAATACAGGGAGACTGAAGCTTTCTTT.

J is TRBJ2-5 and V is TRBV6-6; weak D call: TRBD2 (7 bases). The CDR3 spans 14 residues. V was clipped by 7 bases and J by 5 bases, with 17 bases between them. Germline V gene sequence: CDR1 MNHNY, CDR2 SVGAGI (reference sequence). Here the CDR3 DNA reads TGTGCCAGCAAAAGAGGGGGGGAGGGGGAGACCCAGTACTTC. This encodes CASKRGGEGETQYF.

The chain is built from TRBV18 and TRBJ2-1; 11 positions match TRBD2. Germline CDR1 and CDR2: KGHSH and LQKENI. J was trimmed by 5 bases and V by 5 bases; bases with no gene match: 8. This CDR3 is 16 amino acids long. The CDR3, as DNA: TGTGCCAGCTCAAACGCACTAGCGGGAGCCGACAATGAGCAGTTCTTC. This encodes CASSNALAGADNEQFF.

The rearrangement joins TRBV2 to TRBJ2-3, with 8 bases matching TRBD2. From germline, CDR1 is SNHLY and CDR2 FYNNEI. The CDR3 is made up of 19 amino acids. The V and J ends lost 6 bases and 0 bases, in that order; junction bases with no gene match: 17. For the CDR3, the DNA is TGTGCCAGCAGGCCTAACTTCTTCGGTAGCGGGGCCAGCACAGATACGCAGTATTTT. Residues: CASRPNFFGSGASTDTQYF.

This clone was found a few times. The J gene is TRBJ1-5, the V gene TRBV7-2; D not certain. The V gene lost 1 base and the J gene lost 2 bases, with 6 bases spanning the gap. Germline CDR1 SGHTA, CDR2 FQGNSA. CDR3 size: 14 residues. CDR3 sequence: CASSLDAGNQPQHF. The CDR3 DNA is TGTGCCAGCAGCTTAGATGCTGGCAATCAGCCCCAGCATTTT.

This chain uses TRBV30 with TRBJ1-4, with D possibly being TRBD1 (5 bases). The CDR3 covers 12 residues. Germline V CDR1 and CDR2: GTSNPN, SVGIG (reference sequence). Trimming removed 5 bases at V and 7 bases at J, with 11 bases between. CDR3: CAWGSRGEKLFF. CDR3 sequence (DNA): TGTGCCTGGGGGTCGAGGGGTGAAAAACTGTTTTTT.

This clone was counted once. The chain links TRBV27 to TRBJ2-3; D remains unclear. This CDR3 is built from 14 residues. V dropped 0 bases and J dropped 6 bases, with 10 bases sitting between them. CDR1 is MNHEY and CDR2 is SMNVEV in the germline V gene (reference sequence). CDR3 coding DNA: TGTGCCAGCAGTTTATCGCCCGCTTCTGATACGCAGTATTTT. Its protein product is CASSLSPASDTQYF.

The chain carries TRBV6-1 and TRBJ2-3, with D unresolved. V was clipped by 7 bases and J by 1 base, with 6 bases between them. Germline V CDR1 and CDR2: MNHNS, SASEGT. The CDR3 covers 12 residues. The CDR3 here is CASTDRTDTQYF. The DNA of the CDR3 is TGTGCCAGCACAGACCGCACAGATACGCAGTATTTT.

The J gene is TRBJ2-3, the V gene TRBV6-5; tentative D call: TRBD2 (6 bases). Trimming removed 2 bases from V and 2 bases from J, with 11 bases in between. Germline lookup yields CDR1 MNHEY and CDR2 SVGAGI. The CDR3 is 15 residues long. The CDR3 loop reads CASSYTGVTTDTQYF. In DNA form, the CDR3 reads TGTGCCAGCAGTTACACGGGAGTAACCACAGATACGCAGTATTTT.

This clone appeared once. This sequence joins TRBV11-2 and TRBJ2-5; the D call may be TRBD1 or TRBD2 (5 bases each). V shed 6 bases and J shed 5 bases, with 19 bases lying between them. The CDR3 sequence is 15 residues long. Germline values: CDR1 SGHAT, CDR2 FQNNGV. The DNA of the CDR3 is TGTGCCAGCAGTCCCCTTAGAGGGGTAAGGGAGACCCAGTACTTC. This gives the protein CASSPLRGVRETQYF.

Here the CDR3 reads CASSLNQAGSTDTQYF. The CDR3 DNA is TGCGCCAGCAGCCTTAACCAGGCCGGGAGCACAGATACGCAGTATTTT. The rearrangement joins TRBV10-2 to TRBJ2-3; the D is unclear. This CDR3 is 16 amino acids long. Per germline, CDR1 WSHSY and CDR2 SAAADI. V gave up 6 bases and J gave up 0 bases, with 16 bases separating them.

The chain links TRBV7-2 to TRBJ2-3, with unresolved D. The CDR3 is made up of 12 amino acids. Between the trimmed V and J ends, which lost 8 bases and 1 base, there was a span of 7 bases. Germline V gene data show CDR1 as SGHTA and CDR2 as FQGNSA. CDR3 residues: CASEQGTDTQYF. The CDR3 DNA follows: TGTGCCAGCGAACAAGGCACAGATACGCAGTATTTT.

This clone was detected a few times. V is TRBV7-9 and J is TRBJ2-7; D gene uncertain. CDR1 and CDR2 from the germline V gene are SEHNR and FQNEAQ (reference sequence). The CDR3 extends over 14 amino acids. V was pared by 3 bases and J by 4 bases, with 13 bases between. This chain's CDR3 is CASSFLGSHYEQYF. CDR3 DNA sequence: TGTGCCAGCAGCTTTCTCGGCAGCCATTACGAGCAGTACTTC.

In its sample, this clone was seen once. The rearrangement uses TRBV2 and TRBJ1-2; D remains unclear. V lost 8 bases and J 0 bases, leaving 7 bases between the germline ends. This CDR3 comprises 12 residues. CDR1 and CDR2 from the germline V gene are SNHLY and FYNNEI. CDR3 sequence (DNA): TGTGCCAGCGCAGCCTCTAACTATGGCTACACCTTC. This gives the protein CASAASNYGYTF.

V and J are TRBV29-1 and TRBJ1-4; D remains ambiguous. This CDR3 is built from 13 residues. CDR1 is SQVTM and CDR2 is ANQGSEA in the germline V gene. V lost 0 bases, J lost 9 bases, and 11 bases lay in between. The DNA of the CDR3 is TGCAGCGTTGAAGAAATAAACGCCCAAAAACTGTTTTTT. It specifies CSVEEINAQKLFF.

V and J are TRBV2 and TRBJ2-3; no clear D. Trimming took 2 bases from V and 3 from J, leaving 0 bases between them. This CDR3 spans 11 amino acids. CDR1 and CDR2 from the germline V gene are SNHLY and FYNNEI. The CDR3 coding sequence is TGTGCCAGCAGTGAAACAGATACGCAGTATTTT. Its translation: CASSETDTQYF.

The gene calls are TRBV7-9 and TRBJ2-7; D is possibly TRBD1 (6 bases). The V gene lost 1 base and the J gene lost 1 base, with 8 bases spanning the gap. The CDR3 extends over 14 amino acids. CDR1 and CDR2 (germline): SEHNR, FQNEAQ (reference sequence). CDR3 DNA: TGTGCCAGCAGCTTAGTCGGACAGTCCTACGAGCAGTACTTC. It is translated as CASSLVGQSYEQYF.